Presented here are 3 T cell receptor beta chains from one specimen sequenced in a study of T cell responses to AZD1222 COVID-19 vaccine. Libraries were prepared by immunoSEQ multiplex PCR; TCRdb keeps only in-frame clonotypes and omits some of them. The sample has roughly 140,000 clones, around 88% seen once. This sample comprised peripheral blood, obtained on day 0 of MenACWY control vaccination. These receptors were collected from an adult in good health.

The CDR3 bases are TGTGCCACCAGCGTCCCAGGGGTGCCGGAAGCTTTCTTT. Translated, it gives CATSVPGVPEAFF. The rearrangement uses TRBV24-1 and TRBJ1-1; TRBD1 is a possible D gene (6 bases). V was trimmed by 7 bases and J by 8 bases, leaving 16 bases between them. Germline-derived CDR1 and CDR2 are KGHDR and SFDVKD. This CDR3 comprises 13 residues.

This clone has a single count. The chain links TRBV6-5 to TRBJ1-1; D gene uncertain. The germline V gene encodes CDR1 MNHEY and CDR2 SVGAGI. The ends were cut back, 5 bases at V and 3 bases at J, with 10 bases in the middle. CDR3 length equals 13 residues. The CDR3 protein is CASSQRSDTEAFF. The CDR3, as DNA: TGTGCCAGCAGTCAGCGGTCGGACACTGAAGCTTTCTTT.

The chain recombines TRBV15 with TRBJ1-1; D is perhaps TRBD1 (5 bases). The CDR3 is 15 amino acids. Germline V lookup: CDR1 LNHNV, CDR2 YYDKDF (reference sequence). The ends were cut back, 0 bases at V and 4 bases at J, with 12 bases in the middle. The CDR3 loop reads CATSRDIWQGTEAFF. The CDR3 nucleotides read TGTGCCACCAGCAGAGATATCTGGCAGGGCACTGAAGCTTTCTTT.